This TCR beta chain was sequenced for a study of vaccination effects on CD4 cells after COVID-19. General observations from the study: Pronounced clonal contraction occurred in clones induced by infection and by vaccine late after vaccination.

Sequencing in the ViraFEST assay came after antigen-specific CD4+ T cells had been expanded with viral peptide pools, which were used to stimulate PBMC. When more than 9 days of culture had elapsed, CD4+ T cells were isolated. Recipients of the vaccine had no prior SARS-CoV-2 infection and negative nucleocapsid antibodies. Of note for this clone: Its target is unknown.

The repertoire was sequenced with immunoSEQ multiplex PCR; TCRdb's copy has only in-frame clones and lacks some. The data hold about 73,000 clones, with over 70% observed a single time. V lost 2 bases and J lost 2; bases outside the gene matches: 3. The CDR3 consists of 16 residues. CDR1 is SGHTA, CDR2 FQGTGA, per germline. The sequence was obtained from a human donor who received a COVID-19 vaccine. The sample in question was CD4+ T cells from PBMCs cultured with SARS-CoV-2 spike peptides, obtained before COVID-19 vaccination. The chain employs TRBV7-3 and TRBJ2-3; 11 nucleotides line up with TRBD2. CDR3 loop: CASSLGTSGPTDTQYF. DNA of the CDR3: TGTGCCAGCAGCTTAGGGACTAGCGGACCCACAGATACGCAGTATTTT.